This T cell receptor (beta chain) was captured by sequencing in a study of tumor and adjacent non-tumor tissue in lung cancer. Study-level information: The patients, 10 to 11 men and several women, were roughly 31 to 85 with stage I to III disease.

Three rounds of nested PCR, following a modified ARM-PCR protocol, produced the TCRbeta library. Via MiXCR, TCRdb re-called the multiplex PCR reads, giving one row per CDR3 protein. The table shows approximately 79,000 distinct CDR3 sequences, with around 65% occurring only once. With respect to this clonotype: The antigen is unknown.

General study points: Significantly higher TCR diversity was found in tumor than normal lung. Normal lung showed higher cumulative top 100 clone frequency than tumor. Patients with more diverse tumor TCRs had worse survival.

Germline lookup yields CDR1 SGHAT and CDR2 FQNNGV. CDR3 length equals 13 residues. V was clipped by 5 bases and J by 7 bases, with 14 bases between them. The template was RNA from unsorted bulk tissue. Sequencing input: lung tumor tissue. This chain links TRBV11-2 with TRBJ2-5, with no clear D. The sequence derives from a man in his 70s with non-small cell lung cancer. The DNA for the CDR3 is TGTGCCAGCAGCCCCAGGACGGTGGGGACCCAGTACTTC. This translates into CASSPRTVGTQYF.